Listed here are 32 T cell receptor beta chains from one sample, sequenced in a study of human T cells and chemical hapten exposure. Stated time point: patch test 2, 6 weeks after DPC sensitization. Noted treatment: therapeutic diphenylcyclopropenone sensitization with weekly scalp DPC. TCRdb redid the calling of the RACE reads with MiXCR, one entry per CDR3 protein. The profile shows tens of thousands of distinct CDR3 sequences, 8% to 13% of them singletons. The specimen was whole blood, collected in connection with sensitization to the hapten diphenylcyclopropenone (DPC). Source of these receptors: a man in his forties or fifties with alopecia areata. Some clones in this sample may be carry-over from other donors' samples.

V usage is TRBV6-2 or TRBV6-3 and J usage is TRBJ2-7, with 7 bases that match TRBD1. CDR1 is MNHEY and CDR2 is SVGEGT in the germline V gene. CDR3 length equals 13 residues. V lost 6 bases and J lost 4; bases outside the gene matches: 6. Here the CDR3 DNA reads TGTGCCAGCAGCCCGCTACAGGGGTACGAGCAGTACGTC. Amino acids: CASSPLQGYEQYV.

The sample holds many counts of this clonotype. The V and J genes are TRBV7-9 and TRBJ1-2; tentative D call: TRBD1 (5 bases). Germline CDR1 and CDR2: SEHNR and FQNEAQ (reference sequence). Trimming took 5 bases from V and 7 from J, leaving 11 bases between them. The CDR3 has 12 residues. CDR3 residues: CASSPDSPGYTF. The CDR3 DNA is TGTGCCAGCAGCCCAGACAGTCCTGGCTACACCTTC.

This clonotype came up a few times. V gene TRBV6-2 or TRBV6-3 combines with J gene TRBJ2-1, with 10 bases lining up with TRBD2. Germline trimming cut 3 bases from V and 0 bases from J; bases unmatched to any gene: 8. In germline, CDR1 is MNHEY, CDR2 SVGEGT. The CDR3 length is 18 residues. Here the CDR3 reads CASSYSAGGSSSYNEQFF. CDR3 nucleotides: TGTGCCAGCAGTTATTCAGCGGGAGGGTCGAGCTCCTACAATGAGCAGTTCTTC.

The chain has TRBV20-1 and TRBJ2-7, with D possibly TRBD2 on 5 matching bases. V dropped 2 bases and J dropped 7 bases, with 24 bases sitting between them. This CDR3 region has 16 residues. Germline V gene sequence: CDR1 DFQATT, CDR2 SNEGSKA (reference sequence). The CDR3 DNA reads TGCAGTGCTAGACTCCCTGTCTGGGCTAGCCGGAATGAGCAGTACTTC. Translated, it gives CSARLPVWASRNEQYF.

The chain recombines TRBV19 with TRBJ1-5; D call uncertain. Germline V lookup: CDR1 LNHDA, CDR2 SQIVND (reference sequence). The CDR3 contains 13 residues. Trimming shortened V by 5 bases and J by 3 bases, and 8 bases separated the two germline ends. CDR3 amino acids: CASSSGVNQPQHF. CDR3 nucleotide sequence: TGTGCCAGTAGTTCAGGTGTCAATCAGCCCCAGCATTTT.

The V and J genes are TRBV6-2 or TRBV6-3 and TRBJ2-3; 12 nucleotides match TRBD2. The germline V gene encodes CDR1 MNHEY and CDR2 SVGEGT. V was pared by 5 bases and J by 3 bases, with 9 bases of the junction left unmatched. This CDR3 comprises 17 residues. The CDR3 DNA reads TGTGCCAGCAGTCTCAAAACGACTAGCGGGAGAACAGATACGCAGTATTTT. Protein: CASSLKTTSGRTDTQYF.

CDR3 sequence reads: CASSVIPGARFIDTQYF. The CDR3 coding sequence is TGTGCCAGCAGTGTGATTCCGGGGGCCCGCTTTATAGATACGCAGTATTTT. V gene TRBV6-1 combines with J gene TRBJ2-3; possibly TRBD1 or TRBD2 for D (6 bases each). The germline V gene encodes CDR1 MNHNS and CDR2 SASEGT. The V end lost 4 bases, the J end lost 5 bases, and 22 bases lay between the germline ends. The CDR3 runs 17 residues.

This clonotype was found many times. The chain is built from TRBV12-3 or TRBV12-4 and TRBJ1-1; D is ambiguous. The CDR3 covers 11 residues. V lost 8 bases, J lost 4 bases, and 8 bases lay in between. In nucleotides, the CDR3 is TGTGCCAGCCGGACGGGCACTGAAGCTTTCTTT. This gives the protein CASRTGTEAFF.

The V and J genes are TRBV6-5 and TRBJ2-2; 10 bases agree with TRBD2. Germline trimming cut 6 bases from V and 2 bases from J; bases unmatched to any gene: 12. Germline V gene sequence: CDR1 MNHEY, CDR2 SVGAGI. CDR3 length: 18 residues. CDR3 nucleotide sequence: TGTGCCAGCAGCGCCGTCAGTCTAGCGGGGGCAAACACCGGGGAGCTGTTTTTT. Its translation is CASSAVSLAGANTGELFF.

This clonotype was observed many times. The chain recombines TRBV2 with TRBJ2-2, with D maybe TRBD2 (5 bases). Germline V gives CDR1 SNHLY, CDR2 FYNNEI. This CDR3 region has 16 residues. V lost 1 base to trimming and J lost 4 bases, with 13 bases between them. The CDR3 loop reads CASSEESQRFTGELFF. In DNA, the CDR3 is TGTGCCAGCAGTGAAGAATCACAGCGGTTCACCGGGGAGCTGTTTTTT.

This clonotype was recorded a few times. V and J are TRBV25-1 and TRBJ2-3; 11 bases agree with TRBD1. V shed 6 bases and J 5 bases; nucleotides not matched to a gene: 10. The CDR3 is 16 residues long. Germline assignment: CDR1 MGHDK and CDR2 SYGVNS. CDR3 sequence: CASSADRGLLGDTQYF. The CDR3 DNA follows: TGTGCCAGCAGCGCGGACAGGGGGCTTTTAGGAGATACGCAGTATTTT.

This clonotype was seen a few times. The gene calls are TRBV14 and TRBJ2-2, with TRBD2 identical over 10 bases. Germline V gene data show CDR1 as SGHDN and CDR2 as FVKESK. V shed 1 base, J shed 7 bases, and the junction held 9 bases outside the gene matches. The length of the CDR3 is 17 residues. CDR3 DNA sequence: TGTGCCAGCAGCCAAGGAAGTAGCGGGAGGAGTGTCGGGGAGCTGTTTTTT. It specifies CASSQGSSGRSVGELFF.

The genes are TRBV5-4 and TRBJ1-4; 8 bases fit TRBD1. The junction had 5 bases not matched to a gene; V was cut back by 2 bases and J by 8 bases. The V gene's germline CDR1 is SGHNT and CDR2 YYREEE (reference sequence). This CDR3 has 14 residues. Here the CDR3 reads CASSFVGQGEKLFF. The CDR3 coding sequence is TGTGCCAGCAGCTTCGTCGGACAGGGAGAAAAACTGTTTTTT.

CDR3 nucleotides: TGCGCCAGCAGCTTGGACGCGGGACCCAGCACAGATACGCAGTATTTT. This sequence encodes CASSLDAGPSTDTQYF. The chain combines TRBV5-1 with TRBJ2-3; D may be TRBD2 (6 bases). Trimming took 0 bases from V and 0 from J, leaving 11 bases between them. Germline CDR1 and CDR2: SGHRS and YFSETQ. The CDR3 spans 16 residues.

The chain employs TRBV20-1 and TRBJ2-3, with TRBD2 matching 11 bases. The CDR3 spans 17 residues. CDR1 is DFQATT and CDR2 is SNEGSKA in the germline V gene (reference sequence). V lost 1 base and J lost 0; bases outside the gene matches: 6. This CDR3 is CSARGLAGGWSTDTQYF. CDR3 nucleotides: TGCAGTGCTAGAGGTCTAGCGGGAGGTTGGAGCACAGATACGCAGTATTTT.

This clonotype was seen a handful of times. CDR3 DNA: TGCAGTGTCCCCGGGGGGGGCGGACAGCCCCAGCATTTT. It translates to CSVPGGGGQPQHF. The chain links TRBV20-1 to TRBJ1-5; possible D gene TRBD1, 6 bases. Germline V CDR1 and CDR2: DFQATT, SNEGSKA (reference sequence). V dropped 7 bases and J dropped 7 bases, with 17 bases sitting between them. The CDR3 contains 13 residues.

This chain uses TRBV3-1 with TRBJ2-7, with 9 positions matching TRBD1. Germline V gene lookup returns CDR1 LGHDT and CDR2 YNNKEL (reference sequence). The V gene end was trimmed by 4 bases and the J gene end by 4 bases; junction bases not matched to a gene: 2. This CDR3 has 13 amino acids. The CDR3 sequence is CASSLGTGYEQYF. CDR3 in DNA: TGTGCCAGCAGCCTAGGGACAGGGTACGAGCAGTACTTC.

This clonotype was counted between two and nine times. V is TRBV5-1 and J is TRBJ2-6, with D tentatively TRBD1 (6 bases). There are 16 residues in the CDR3. Germline CDR1 is SGHRS and CDR2 is YFSETQ. The V gene lost 7 bases and the J gene lost 0 bases, with 14 bases spanning the gap. DNA for the CDR3: TGCGCCAGCGTCAGGGGCGATAGCTCTGGGGCCAACGTCCTGACTTTC. Translating it yields CASVRGDSSGANVLTF.

The table lists this clonotype with many counts. The chain has TRBV3-1 and TRBJ2-7; 10 bases match TRBD1. The CDR3 runs 15 residues. Per germline, CDR1 LGHDT and CDR2 YNNKEL (reference sequence). The J segment lost 7 bases and the V segment lost 4 bases, leaving 10 bases of the junction unmatched. The CDR3 protein is CASSRQDRGLGEQYF. CDR3 nucleotides: TGTGCCAGCAGCCGACAGGACAGGGGGTTGGGGGAGCAGTACTTC.

This clonotype was picked up a small number of times. The chain has TRBV20-1 and TRBJ2-7, with D unclear. This CDR3 comprises 13 residues. V lost 3 bases, J lost 0 bases, and 9 bases lay in between. Germline CDR1 DFQATT, CDR2 SNEGSKA (reference sequence). Written as DNA, the CDR3 is TGCAGTGCTAGCGGGCCTCTCTCCTACGAGCAGTACTTC. It specifies CSASGPLSYEQYF.

This clonotype was counted many times. The rearrangement uses TRBV12-3 or TRBV12-4 and TRBJ1-6; D gene unclear. The CDR3 runs to 15 residues. Trimming took 4 bases from V and 5 from J, leaving 12 bases between them. The CDR3 nucleotides read TGTGCCAGCAGTTCCGCGGGGAGTAATAATTCACCCCTCCACTTT. It specifies CASSSAGSNNSPLHF.

In this sample, this clonotype turned up many times. The rearrangement links TRBV11-2 to TRBJ2-1; 7 positions agree with TRBD1. The CDR3 covers 15 residues. Germline CDR1 SGHAT, CDR2 FQNNGV. V dropped 0 bases and J dropped 9; count of bases not matched to a gene: 8. CDR3 sequence: CASSLDQGVISEQFF. The CDR3 DNA sequence: TGTGCCAGCAGCTTAGATCAGGGGGTGATTAGTGAGCAGTTCTTC.

This clonotype was seen more than once but under ten times. The rearrangement joins TRBV5-1 to TRBJ2-7; D may be TRBD1 or TRBD2 (5 bases each). The V gene's germline CDR1 is SGHRS and CDR2 YFSETQ. Trimming pared 4 bases from V and 5 bases from J, leaving 16 bases between. The length of the CDR3 is 14 residues. The CDR3 spells CASSTGRAVDEQYV. CDR3 DNA sequence: TGCGCCAGCAGCACGGGACGGGCCGTCGACGAGCAGTACGTC.

At least ten counts were recorded for this clonotype. The chain has TRBV20-1 and TRBJ2-1, with D perhaps TRBD1 or TRBD2 (7 bases each). V was clipped by 1 base and J by 10 bases, with 23 bases between them. The CDR3 has 16 residues. Germline V lookup: CDR1 DFQATT, CDR2 SNEGSKA (reference sequence). The CDR3 DNA reads TGCAGTGCTAGAGGTTTCGGGCAGGGGGGGTCTGGGGAGCAGTTCTTC. Its protein is CSARGFGQGGSGEQFF.

The chain combines TRBV3-1 with TRBJ1-1, with D possibly matching TRBD1 (5 bases). The CDR3 covers 13 residues. The germline V gene encodes CDR1 LGHDT and CDR2 YNNKEL (reference sequence). Trimming took off 2 bases at V and 8 bases at J, with 12 bases between the two ends. DNA for the CDR3: TGTGCCAGCAGCCAACGGGCGGCAGGGGAAGCTTTCTTT. It yields the protein CASSQRAAGEAFF.

There are a few counts of this clonotype. The genes are TRBV6-2 or TRBV6-3 and TRBJ2-1; 9 bases match TRBD2. This CDR3 comprises 16 residues. Trimming at V came to 0 bases and at J to 6 bases, leaving 6 bases not matched to a gene. CDR1 MNHEY and CDR2 SVGEGT come from the germline V gene. This CDR3 reads CASSYSGGRAPNEQFF. The CDR3 nucleotides read TGTGCCAGCAGTTACTCTGGCGGGAGGGCCCCCAATGAGCAGTTCTTC.

The rearrangement joins TRBV6-2 or TRBV6-3 to TRBJ2-7, with 9 bases fitting TRBD2. The germline gives CDR1 MNHEY, CDR2 SVGEGT. With 7 bases clipped from V and 7 bases from J, the junction kept 8 bases outside the gene matches. The CDR3 sequence is 13 residues long. The CDR3 nucleotides read TGTGCCAGCACCAAAGGACTAGCGCGTGAGCAGTACGTC. Encoded protein: CASTKGLAREQYV.

This clonotype was counted at least ten times. This chain joins TRBV7-2 and TRBJ2-1; no clear D gene. This CDR3 region has 15 residues. From germline, CDR1 is SGHTA and CDR2 FQGNSA. Trimming took 5 bases from V and 0 from J, leaving 11 bases between them. The chain's CDR3 is CASSPDGRSYNEQFF. CDR3 bases: TGTGCCAGCAGCCCCGACGGACGCTCCTACAATGAGCAGTTCTTC.

This clonotype was counted only a few times. This chain connects TRBV6-1 to TRBJ1-3; the D is unclear. The V and J ends lost 0 bases and 1 base respectively, with 10 bases between them. This CDR3 region has 16 residues. Germline CDR1 MNHNS, CDR2 SASEGT. CDR3 DNA: TGTGCCAGCAGTGAAGCGCAGCTGGGTTCTGGAAACACCATATATTTT. It is translated as CASSEAQLGSGNTIYF.

The table lists this clonotype with a few counts. The chain recombines TRBV7-2 with TRBJ1-2, with 7 bases fitting TRBD1. The CDR3 runs to 13 residues. Per germline, CDR1 SGHTA and CDR2 FQGNSA. V lost 5 bases to trimming and J lost 9 bases; unmatched junction nucleotides: 9. The CDR3 sequence is CASSVRDRKSYTF. As DNA, the CDR3 is TGTGCCAGCAGCGTCCGGGACAGAAAGAGCTACACCTTC.

This clonotype was detected a few times. The V and J genes are TRBV7-8 and TRBJ2-1; TRBD2 agrees at 8 bases. V lost 1 base to trimming and J lost 0 bases; unmatched junction nucleotides: 11. Germline CDR1 reads SGHVS; CDR2 reads FQNEAQ. There are 19 residues in the CDR3. The CDR3 bases are TGTGCCAGCAGCTTAGGTAGGGGGATGGCGGGAGGCTCCTACAATGAGCAGTTCTTC. Protein: CASSLGRGMAGGSYNEQFF.

This chain links TRBV27 with TRBJ1-2; TRBD1 aligns across 9 bases. The junction had 4 bases not matched to a gene; V was cut back by 7 bases and J by 4 bases. Germline V gene lookup returns CDR1 MNHEY and CDR2 SMNVEV (reference sequence). There are 13 residues in the CDR3. CDR3 coding DNA: TGTGCCAGCAAGGACAGGGGCGGCTATGGCTACACCTTC. Protein product: CASKDRGGYGYTF.